The clone carrying this T cell receptor beta chain was observed a handful of times. The RNA input was about 0.5 to 1 ug, and it was reverse transcribed with random hexamers. Amplification of TCR beta CDR3 used immunoSEQ multiplex PCR across 54 Vbeta and 13 Jbeta. TCRdb reprocessed the immunoSEQ multiplex PCR reads with MiXCR, giving one entry per CDR3 protein. The sample yields tens of thousands of distinct CDR3 sequences, around nine tenths seen once. This sample stems from a study of CD8 T cells in Susac syndrome. Trimming took off 1 base at V and 7 bases at J, with 15 bases between the two ends. Germline loops: CDR1 SGHRS, CDR2 YFSETQ. The CDR3 covers 15 residues. Sequencing of TCR beta was performed on blood CD8+ and CD4+ T cells. The patients serving as multiple sclerosis controls were treatment-naive. They had stable or active relapsing-remitting disease and fulfilled revised McDonald criteria. The authors negatively isolated CD8+ and CD4+ T cells and FACS-enriched TEMRA cells.

The sequenced sample was CD8+ T cells from PBMCs. The clonotype originates from a human donor with multiple sclerosis. This chain links TRBV5-1 with TRBJ2-1; D gene uncertain. CDR3 residues: CASSLLVDPINEQFF. The CDR3 nucleotides read TGCGCCAGCAGCTTGTTGGTTGACCCGATTAATGAGCAGTTCTTC.